This entry concerns a single T cell receptor beta chain. Its antigen is not identified. All the people who gave samples were healthy bone marrow donors. CDR1 and CDR2 from the germline V gene are MGHRA and YSYEKL. The CDR3 is 15 residues long. Trimming pared 0 bases from V and 0 bases from J, leaving 8 bases between. The PCR employed 60 Vbeta primers together with 13 Jbeta primers. The protocol was immunoSEQ multiplex PCR, while the TCRdb copy is restricted to in-frame clones and leaves out a portion. The sample records 83,000 or so clones, about four fifths being singletons. The sample comes from a study of cytomegalovirus exposure and HLA in healthy donors. Study-wide results and caveats: Segments of the TCR beta V type were, in most cases, productive about 87% or about 30% of the time in an earlier analysis.

This clonotype was obtained from a woman aged 25-40 years in good health and CMV-seronegative. The chain couples TRBV4-1 to TRBJ1-1; D may be TRBD1 (6 bases). Sequenced: PBMCs. The CDR3 sequence is CASSQEAGVNTEAFF. In nucleotides, the CDR3 is TGCGCCAGCAGCCAAGAGGCAGGGGTGAACACTGAAGCTTTCTTT.